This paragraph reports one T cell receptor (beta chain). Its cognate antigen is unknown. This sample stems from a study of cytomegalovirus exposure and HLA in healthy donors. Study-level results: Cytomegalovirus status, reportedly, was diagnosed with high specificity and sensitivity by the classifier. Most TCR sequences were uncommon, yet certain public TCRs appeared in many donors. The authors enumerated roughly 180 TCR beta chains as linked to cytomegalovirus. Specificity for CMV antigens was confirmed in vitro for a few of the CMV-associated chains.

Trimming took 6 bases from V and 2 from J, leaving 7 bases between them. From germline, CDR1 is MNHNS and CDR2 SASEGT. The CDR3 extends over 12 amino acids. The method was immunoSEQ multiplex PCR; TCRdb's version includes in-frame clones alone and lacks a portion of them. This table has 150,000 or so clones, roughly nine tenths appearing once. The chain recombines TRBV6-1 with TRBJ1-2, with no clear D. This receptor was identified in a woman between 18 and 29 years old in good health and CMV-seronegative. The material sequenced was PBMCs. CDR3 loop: CASSRQNYGYTF. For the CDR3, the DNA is TGTGCCAGCAGCCGACAAAACTATGGCTACACCTTC.